This T cell receptor beta chain was profiled in a study of cytotoxic CD8 clonotypes in ibrutinib-treated CLL. Overall study: Response samples were taken after a median roughly twelve months of treatment, range 6 to 36. Whole-study findings and limits: Collection times varied between progressing and sustained-remission patients. Researchers report that baseline clonality outpaced age-matched healthy donors and tracked circulating CD8+ T-cell counts. Public clonotypes (which were uncommon) either contracted or remained stable on treatment.

CDR3 length: 15 amino acids. From germline, CDR1 is MNHEY and CDR2 SVGAGI. J lost 5 bases, V lost 6 bases, and 11 bases had no gene match. Concerning this clone itself: The antigen remains unidentified.

Generated by immunoSEQ multiplex PCR, the TCRdb table keeps only in-frame clones and is missing some. The data hold about 200,000 clones, with 70% observed a single time. The chain uses TRBV6-5 and TRBJ2-5, with 8 bases that match TRBD1. The TCR was taken from a human donor with chronic lymphocytic leukemia. Sequencing used PBMCs, obtained after 12 months of ibrutinib treatment. CDR3 DNA: TGTGCCAGCAGACCAGCCCAGGGGGCTGGGGAGACCCAGTACTTC. Protein product: CASRPAQGAGETQYF.